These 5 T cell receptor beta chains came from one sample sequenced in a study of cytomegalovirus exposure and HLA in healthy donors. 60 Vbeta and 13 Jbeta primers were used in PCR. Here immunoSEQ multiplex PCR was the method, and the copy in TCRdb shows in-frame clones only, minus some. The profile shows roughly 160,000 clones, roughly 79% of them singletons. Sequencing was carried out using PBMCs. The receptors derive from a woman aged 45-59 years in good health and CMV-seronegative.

CDR3 protein: CASSTRQGRETQYF. The CDR3 nucleotides are TGTGCCAGTAGTACTCGACAGGGCAGGGAGACCCAGTACTTC. The genes are TRBV19 and TRBJ2-5, with 7 bases aligning to TRBD1. The V gene's germline CDR1 is LNHDA and CDR2 SQIVND (reference sequence). The CDR3 contains 14 residues. The V segment lost 4 bases and the J segment 5 bases; nucleotides outside the gene matches: 7.

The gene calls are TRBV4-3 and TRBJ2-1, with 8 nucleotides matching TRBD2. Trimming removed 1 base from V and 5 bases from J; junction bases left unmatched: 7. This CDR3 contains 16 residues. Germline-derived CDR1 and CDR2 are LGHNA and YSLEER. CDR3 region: CASSQVVSGGHNEQFF. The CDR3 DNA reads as TGCGCCAGCAGCCAAGTCGTCTCGGGAGGGCACAATGAGCAGTTCTTC.

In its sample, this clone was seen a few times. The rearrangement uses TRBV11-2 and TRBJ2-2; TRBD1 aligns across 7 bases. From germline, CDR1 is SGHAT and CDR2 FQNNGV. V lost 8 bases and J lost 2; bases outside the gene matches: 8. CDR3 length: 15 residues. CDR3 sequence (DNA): TGTGCCAGCCGCCCCGGGACAGCCAACACCGGGGAGCTGTTTTTT. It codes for CASRPGTANTGELFF. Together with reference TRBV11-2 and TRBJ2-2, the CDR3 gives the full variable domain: EAGVAQSPRYKIIEKRQSVAFWCNPISGHATLYWYQQILGQGPKLLIQFQNNGVVDDSQLPKDRFSAERLKGVDSTLKIQPAKLEDSAVYLCASRPGTANTGELFFGEGSRLTVL.

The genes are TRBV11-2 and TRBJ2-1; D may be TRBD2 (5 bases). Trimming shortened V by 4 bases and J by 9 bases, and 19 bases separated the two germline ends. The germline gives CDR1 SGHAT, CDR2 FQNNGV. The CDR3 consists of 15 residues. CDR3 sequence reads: CASSSDGIISGEQFF. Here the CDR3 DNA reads TGTGCCAGCAGCTCGGACGGGATCATTTCGGGTGAGCAGTTCTTC.

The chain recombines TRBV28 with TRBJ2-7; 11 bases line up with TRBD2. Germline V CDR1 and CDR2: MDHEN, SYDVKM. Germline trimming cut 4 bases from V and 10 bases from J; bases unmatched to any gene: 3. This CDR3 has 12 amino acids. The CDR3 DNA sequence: TGTGCCAGCAGTTCACTAGCGGGGGTTCAGTACTTC. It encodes CASSSLAGVQYF.